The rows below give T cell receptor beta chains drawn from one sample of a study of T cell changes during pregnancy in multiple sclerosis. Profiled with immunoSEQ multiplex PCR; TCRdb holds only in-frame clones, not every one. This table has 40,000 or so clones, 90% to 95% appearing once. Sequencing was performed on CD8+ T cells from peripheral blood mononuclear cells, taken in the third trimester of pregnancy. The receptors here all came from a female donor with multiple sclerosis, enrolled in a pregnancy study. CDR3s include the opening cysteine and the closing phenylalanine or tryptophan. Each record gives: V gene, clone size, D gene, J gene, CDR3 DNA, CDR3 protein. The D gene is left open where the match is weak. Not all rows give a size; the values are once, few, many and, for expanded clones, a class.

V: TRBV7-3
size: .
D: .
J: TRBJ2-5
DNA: TGTGCCAGCAGCTTAAAGGCAGGGGGGCCCCTGCAAGAGACCCAGTACTTC
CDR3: CASSLKAGGPLQETQYF

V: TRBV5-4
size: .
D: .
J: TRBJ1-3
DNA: TGTGCCAGCAGCTGGGGGACGGGGGCTGGAAACACCATATATTTT
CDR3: CASSWGTGAGNTIYF

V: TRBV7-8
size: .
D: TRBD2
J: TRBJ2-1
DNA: TGTGCCAGCAGCTTAAGGAAGAGCGGGAGTCGAAATGAGCAGTTCTTC
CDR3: CASSLRKSGSRNEQFF

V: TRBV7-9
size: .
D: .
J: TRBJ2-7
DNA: TGTGCCAGCAGTGTGGGAGCTGGCGAGCAGTACTTC
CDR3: CASSVGAGEQYF

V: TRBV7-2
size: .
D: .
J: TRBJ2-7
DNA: TGTGCCAGCAGCTTAGATCCAGGTCTCTACGAGCAGTACTTC
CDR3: CASSLDPGLYEQYF

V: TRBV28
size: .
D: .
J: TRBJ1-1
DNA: TGTGCCAGCAGCTCGAGGGGGATGACTGAAGCTTTCTTT
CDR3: CASSSRGMTEAFF

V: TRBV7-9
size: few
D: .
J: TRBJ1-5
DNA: TGTGCCAGCAGCTTAGACAGGGGCAATCAGCCCCAGCATTTT
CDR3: CASSLDRGNQPQHF

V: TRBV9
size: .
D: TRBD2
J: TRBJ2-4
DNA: TGTGCCAGCAGCGTAGGAGTAGCGGGAGTGGGGGCCAAAAACATTCAGTACTTC
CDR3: CASSVGVAGVGAKNIQYF

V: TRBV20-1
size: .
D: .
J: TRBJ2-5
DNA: TGCAGTGCTAAGGGGCAAGAGACCCAGTACTTC
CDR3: CSAKGQETQYF

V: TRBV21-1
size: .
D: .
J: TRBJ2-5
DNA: TGTGCCAGCGGGCGACTATCTTTCGGATGTCGGACCCAGTACTTC
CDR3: CASGRLSFGCRTQYF

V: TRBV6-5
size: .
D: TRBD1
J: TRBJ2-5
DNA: TGTGCCAGCAGTCTCGGGGACAGGGTATCGGAGACCCAGTACTTC
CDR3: CASSLGDRVSETQYF

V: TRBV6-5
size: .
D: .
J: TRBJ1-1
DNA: TGTGCCAGCAGTTACTCGGCAGAGAACACTGAAGCTTTCTTT
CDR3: CASSYSAENTEAFF

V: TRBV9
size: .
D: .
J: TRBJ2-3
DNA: TGTGCCAGCAGCGACAGAAATGTGAGCACAGATACGCAGTATTTT
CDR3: CASSDRNVSTDTQYF

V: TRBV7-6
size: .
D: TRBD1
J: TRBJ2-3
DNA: TGTGCCAGCAGCTTAAGGCAGGGGGCCGCAGATACGCAGTATTTT
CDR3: CASSLRQGAADTQYF

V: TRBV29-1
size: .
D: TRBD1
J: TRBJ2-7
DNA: TGCAGCGTTATAAAAAGCTCCGGGACAGGGGGGTATGAGCAGTACTTC
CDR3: CSVIKSSGTGGYEQYF

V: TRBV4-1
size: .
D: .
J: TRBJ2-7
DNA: TGCGCCAGCAGCCAAGGTACGGGGATCTACGAGCAGTACTTC
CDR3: CASSQGTGIYEQYF

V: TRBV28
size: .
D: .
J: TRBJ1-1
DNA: TGTGCCAGCAGTTTAATCGGGGGGCGCATACGGAACACTGAAGCTTTCTTT
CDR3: CASSLIGGRIRNTEAFF

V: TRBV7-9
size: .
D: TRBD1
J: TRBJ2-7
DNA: TGTGCCAGCAGCTCGCCCGACAGGGGGGTCAGCTACGAGCAGTACTTC
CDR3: CASSSPDRGVSYEQYF

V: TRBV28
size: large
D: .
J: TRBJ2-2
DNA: TGTGCCAGCAGTACCCCGAGTACGAACACCGGGGAGCTGTTTTTT
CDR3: CASSTPSTNTGELFF

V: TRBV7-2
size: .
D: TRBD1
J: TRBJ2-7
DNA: TGTGCCAGCAGCAGGGACAGGGCCTTGATCTACGAGCAGTACTTC
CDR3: CASSRDRALIYEQYF

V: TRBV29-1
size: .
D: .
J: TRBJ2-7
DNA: TGCAGCGTTGAGACCGGTCGCGGCGCCTACGAGCAGTACTTC
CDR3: CSVETGRGAYEQYF

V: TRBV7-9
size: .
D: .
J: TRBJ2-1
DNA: TGTGCCAGCAGCTTAAAGATAGACCGGGGGAGCTCCTACAATGAGCAGTTCTTC
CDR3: CASSLKIDRGSSYNEQFF

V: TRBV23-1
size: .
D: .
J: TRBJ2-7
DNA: TGCGCCAGCAGTCACCCCAGCGGCCCCGGATCCTACGAGCAGTACTTC
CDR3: CASSHPSGPGSYEQYF

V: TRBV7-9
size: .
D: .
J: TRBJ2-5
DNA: TGTGCCAGCAAGGGGGTTGAGGAGACCCAGTACTTC
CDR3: CASKGVEETQYF

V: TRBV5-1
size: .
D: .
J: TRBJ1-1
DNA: TGCGCCAGCAGCTCCGACGTGCCTGGGACTTACACTGAAGCTTTCTTT
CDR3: CASSSDVPGTYTEAFF

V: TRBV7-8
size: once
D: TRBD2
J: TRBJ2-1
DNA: TGTGCCAGCAGCTCCAGGGGTCCCACTAGCGGGCAGTTCTTC
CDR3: CASSSRGPTSGQFF

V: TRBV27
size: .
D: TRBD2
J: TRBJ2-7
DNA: TGTGCCAGCAGCCTAGCGGGAGGGCCTGGCTACGAGCAGTACTTC
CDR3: CASSLAGGPGYEQYF

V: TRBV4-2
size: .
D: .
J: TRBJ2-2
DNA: TGTGCCAGCGGCCGGCTAGCGAGTACCGGGGAGCTGTTTTTT
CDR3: CASGRLASTGELFF

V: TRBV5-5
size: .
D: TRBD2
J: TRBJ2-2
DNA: TGTGCCAGCAGCCAACCCCCCAGCGGGAGTCACACCGGGGAGCTGTTTTTT
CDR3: CASSQPPSGSHTGELFF

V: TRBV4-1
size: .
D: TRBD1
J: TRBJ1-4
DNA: TGCGCCAGCAGCCAAGGGGGGACAGGGAATGAAAAACTGTTTTTT
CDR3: CASSQGGTGNEKLFF

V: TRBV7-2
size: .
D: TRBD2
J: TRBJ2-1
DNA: TGTGCCAGCAGCTTGACTAGCGGGAGTCAAAATGAGCAGTTCTTC
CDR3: CASSLTSGSQNEQFF

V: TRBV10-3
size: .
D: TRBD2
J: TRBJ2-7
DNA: TGTGCCGTGACCAGGGTAGCGGGAGACGAGCAGTACTTC
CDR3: CAVTRVAGDEQYF

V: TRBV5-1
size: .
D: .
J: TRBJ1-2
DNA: TGCGCCAGCAGCTTGGGCCTCCGACAGTCCAACTATGGCTACACCTTC
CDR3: CASSLGLRQSNYGYTF

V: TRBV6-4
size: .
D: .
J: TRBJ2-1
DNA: TGTGCCAGCAGTGAAGGTCTGGACAGTCATGAGCAGTTCTTC
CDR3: CASSEGLDSHEQFF

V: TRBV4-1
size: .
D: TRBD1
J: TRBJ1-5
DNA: TGCGCCAGCAGCCTCACGGACAGGGGGGATCAGCCCCAGCATTTT
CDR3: CASSLTDRGDQPQHF

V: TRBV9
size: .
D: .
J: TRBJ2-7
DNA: TGTGCCAGCAGCGTAGCTGATAGCGAGTCCTACGAGCAGTACTTC
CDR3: CASSVADSESYEQYF

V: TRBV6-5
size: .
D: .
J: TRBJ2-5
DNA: TGTGCCAGCAGTTACGGTCTCCGGACTTCCCAAGAGACCCAGTACTTC
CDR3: CASSYGLRTSQETQYF

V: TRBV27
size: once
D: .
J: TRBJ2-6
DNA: TGTGCCAGCAGTTTCCGGGCTGGGGCCAACGTCCTGACTTTC
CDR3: CASSFRAGANVLTF

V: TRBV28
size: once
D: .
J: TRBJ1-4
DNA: TGTGCCAGCAGTCTCCCACCCGACGGCCGCGGAGAACTGTTTTTT
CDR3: CASSLPPDGRGELFF

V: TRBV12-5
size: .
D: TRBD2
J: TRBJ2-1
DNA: TGTGCTAGTGGTTTCTACCTCGAGATGGGACTAGCGGGGGCGGGGGAGCAGTTCTTC
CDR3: CASGFYLEMGLAGAGEQFF

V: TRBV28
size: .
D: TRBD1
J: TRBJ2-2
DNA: TGTGCCAGCAGTTCCTTCCGGACAGGGGACACCGGGGAGCTGTTTTTT
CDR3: CASSSFRTGDTGELFF

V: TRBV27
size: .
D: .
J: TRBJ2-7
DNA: TGTGCCAGCAGTTTAATTGGCCAGGGTGGCTACGAGCAGTACTTC
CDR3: CASSLIGQGGYEQYF

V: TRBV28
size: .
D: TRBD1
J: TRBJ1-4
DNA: TGTGCCAGCAGTAGATGGACAGGGGTCGGCGGTCGAGCTAATGAAAAACTGTTTTTT
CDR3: CASSRWTGVGGRANEKLFF

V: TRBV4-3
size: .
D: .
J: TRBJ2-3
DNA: TGCGCCAGCAGCCAAGGACAGAACACAGATACGCAGTATTTT
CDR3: CASSQGQNTDTQYF

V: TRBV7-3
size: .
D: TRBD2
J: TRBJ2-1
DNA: TGTGCCAGCAGCCCGGGGACTAGCGATTACAATGAGCAGTTCTTC
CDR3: CASSPGTSDYNEQFF

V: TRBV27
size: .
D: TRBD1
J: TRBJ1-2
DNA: TGTGCCAGCAGTTTAACGACAGGGGGGTATGGCTACACCTTC
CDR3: CASSLTTGGYGYTF

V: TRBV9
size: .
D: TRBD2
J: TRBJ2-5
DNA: TGTGCCAGCAGCGTTGGGGTGACTAGCGGGAGAGCAACAGAGACCCAGTACTTC
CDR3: CASSVGVTSGRATETQYF